The present entry profiles one T cell receptor (beta chain) with its context. This receptor's antigen is unknown. The sample holds no much larger clone one base away, and base qualities are not on file. This record belongs to a study of T cell repertoires in cytomegalovirus infection (dated by TCRdb to the late 2010s). About the study as a whole: Peptide stimulations targeted recently identified HLA-C-restricted CMV epitopes, whose presentation resists viral immunomodulation, together with well-studied HLA-B-restricted epitopes. Because public TCR beta signatures pointed to carriage of CMV infection together with the matching HLA type, the HLA type of each donor mattered for the analysis.

V loses 7 bases, J loses 3 bases, and the germline ends lie 11 bases apart. There are 13 amino acids in the CDR3, from cysteine to phenylalanine inclusive. Just CDR3 DNA is preserved here, 39 bases in frame from base 1. In light of the paper, this sample's treatment or condition label describes: in vitro stimulation with specific CMV peptide epitopes to enrich CMV-specific T cells. The data were produced on an Illumina HiSeq 1500. Starting from the raw public reads, TCRdb applied fastp trimming at Q25, assembled clones with MiXCR and retained in-frame beta chains. Every distinct CDR3 protein forms one entry, paired with its most common genes and DNA. For this sample there are around 70,000 distinct CDR3 sequences; under 30% appear just once. Of the sample, 50% to 65% is held by the ten largest clones. Beyond this particular receptor, the publication reports: Cumulative frequency of public TCR beta family members discriminated carriers of CMV infection plus the relevant HLA type in this cohort and an independent approximately 370-donor cohort. In the ex vivo response, HLA-C-restricted CMV-specific TCR beta clonotypes were dominant, and in two of eight donors the single most frequent clonotype came from this HLA-C-restricted group.

The receptor was derived from a human donor in good health (CMV status not recorded). Some clones in this sample may be carry-over from other donors' samples. Source: CD8+ T cells from cultured PBMCs, taken from culture after CMV antigen stimulation. Here the chain combines TRBV12-3 or TRBV12-4 and TRBJ2-3, and TRBD1 may be the D gene, going by 5 matching bases. The sequenced DNA is TGTGCCAGCACCGGACAAGGAACAGATACGCAGTATTTT. Its protein product is CASTGQGTDTQYF.